These T cell receptor beta chains were read from a single sample in a study of early T cells in non-severe SARS-CoV-2 infection. TCRdb redid the calling of the 5' RACE reads with MiXCR, one entry per CDR3 protein. The table records roughly 67,000 distinct CDR3 sequences, 12% of them present only once. Sequencing was carried out using whole blood. The receptors originated from an adult who was a healthcare worker with PCR-confirmed SARS-CoV-2 infection or an uninfected control (not recorded which). Both conserved end residues are part of each CDR3. D genes are given only for firm matches. Only some rows state a clone size, as once, few, many or a class for expanded clones.

TGTGCCAGCAGCGGAAACCTAGAGCAGTTCTTC,CASSGNLEQFF,TRBV11-2,many,TRBJ2-1,-
TGCGCCAGCAGCTACCGGACTAGCGGGGGCACAGATACGCAGTATTTT,CASSYRTSGGTDTQYF,TRBV5-1,-,TRBJ2-3,TRBD2
TGTGCCAGCAGCCAGGCAGAAACTAGCACAGATACGCAGTATTTT,CASSQAETSTDTQYF,TRBV3-1,-,TRBJ2-3,-
TGTGCCAGCAGCTCCCGGGGACAGCTATCGCAGTATTTT,CASSSRGQLSQYF,TRBV7-2,-,TRBJ2-3,TRBD1
TGTGCCAGCAGCTCCCTAATGGATACGCAGTATTTT,CASSSLMDTQYF,TRBV7-6,-,TRBJ2-3,-
TGCGCCAGCGGCACAGTGCAAGAGACCCAGTACTTC,CASGTVQETQYF,TRBV10-2,many,TRBJ2-5,-
TGTGCCAGCAGCCATCGGGCGAATGAGCAGTTCTTC,CASSHRANEQFF,TRBV3-1,many,TRBJ2-1,-
TGCGCCAGCAGTGACAGCAATCAGCCCCAGCATTTT,CASSDSNQPQHF,TRBV10-2,many,TRBJ1-5,-
TGCAGTGCTACCCGAACGGGGGGCACCGGGGAGCTGTTTTTT,CSATRTGGTGELFF,TRBV20-1,-,TRBJ2-2,TRBD2
TGTGCCAGCAGTGGAGTCGAGCTTTCGCACCCCCTGAACTATGGCTGCACCTTC,CASSGVELSHPLNYGCTF,TRBV2,-,TRBJ1-2,-
TGTGCCAGCAGTCCCCCGGGACAGCCGAACACCGGGGAGCTGTTTTTT,CASSPPGQPNTGELFF,TRBV7-9,many,TRBJ2-2,TRBD1
TGTGCCAGCAGTGAACGGAGACAGGAGCCGGATACGCAGTATTTT,CASSERRQEPDTQYF,TRBV25-1,-,TRBJ2-3,-
TGCGCCAGCAGCTTGGTTCAGAATTCACCCCTCCACTTT,CASSLVQNSPLHF,TRBV5-1,-,TRBJ1-6,-
TGTGCCAGCAGTTTTGGGGATAATTCACCCCTCCACTTT,CASSFGDNSPLHF,TRBV27,once,TRBJ1-6,-
TGTGCCAGCTCCTGGCAGGGGGGAGAGGTTCAGCCCCAGCATTTT,CASSWQGGEVQPQHF,TRBV6-2/TRBV6-3,many,TRBJ1-5,TRBD1
TGTGCCACCAGTGGCGTAGGGTCAGGTGAGCAGTTCTTC,CATSGVGSGEQFF,TRBV24-1,many,TRBJ2-1,-
TGTGCCAGCAGCTTAGGACTATACGAATCTAGCACAGATACGCAGTATTTT,CASSLGLYESSTDTQYF,TRBV7-6,many,TRBJ2-3,-
TGTGCCAGCAGTCCTGAACTAGCGGACGAGCAGTACTTC,CASSPELADEQYF,TRBV12-3/TRBV12-4,once,TRBJ2-7,TRBD2
TGTGCCAGCACAGGGGGACAGGGAGGCTACGAGCAGTACTTC,CASTGGQGGYEQYF,TRBV25-1,-,TRBJ2-7,TRBD1
TGCGCCAGCAGCTGGATACGGAACACCGGGGAGCTGTTTTTT,CASSWIRNTGELFF,TRBV5-1,-,TRBJ2-2,-
TGTGCCAGCTACTCGGGCACCTACGAGCAGTACTTC,CASYSGTYEQYF,TRBV6-1,few,TRBJ2-7,-
TGCGCCAGCACGGGCTCGACGGGGCCCCCGGGTACGCAGTATTTT,CASTGSTGPPGTQYF,TRBV5-1,-,TRBJ2-3,-
TGTGCCAGCAGCCTGAATCCGGTCCTCAACACAGATACGCAGTATTTT,CASSLNPVLNTDTQYF,TRBV11-1,many,TRBJ2-3,-
TGCAGTGCCCGTGTCCCGCTTGAGTATGGCTACACCTTC,CSARVPLEYGYTF,TRBV20-1,few,TRBJ1-2,-
TGCGCCAGCAGCCGAGCAGTCGGACAGGCCTACGAGCAGTACTTC,CASSRAVGQAYEQYF,TRBV4-3,many,TRBJ2-7,TRBD1
TGTGCCATCAGGAGACAGGGAAGTTCAGAGACCCAGTACTTC,CAIRRQGSSETQYF,TRBV10-3,-,TRBJ2-5,TRBD1
TGTGCCAGCAGCTTGCGAGGGATTGGCGGAGATACGCAGTATTTT,CASSLRGIGGDTQYF,TRBV5-4,few,TRBJ2-3,-
TGCAGCTCCGTGGGGGTGAGGCAAGAGACCCAGTACTTC,CSSVGVRQETQYF,TRBV29-1,many,TRBJ2-5,-
TGTGCCAGCAGCTTAACCTCGCAGGGGCAAAGACCGAAAAACATTCAGTACTTC,CASSLTSQGQRPKNIQYF,TRBV11-2,few,TRBJ2-4,-
TGTGCCAGCAGCCGTCAGGGTGCTGAAGCTTTCTTT,CASSRQGAEAFF,TRBV7-2,few,TRBJ1-1,-
TGTGCCAGCAGTCGACAGGCTACGGATACGCAGTATTTT,CASSRQATDTQYF,TRBV6-2/TRBV6-3,few,TRBJ2-3,-
TGTGCCACCTCTCCAGAACTAGCGGACAGGGATGGTAATGAGCAGTTCTTC,CATSPELADRDGNEQFF,TRBV10-3,few,TRBJ2-1,-
TGCAGCGTTGAACGGGGGCTGAACACTGAAGCTTTCTTT,CSVERGLNTEAFF,TRBV29-1,many,TRBJ1-1,-
TGTGCCAGCAGCTCAGCCATTTCCATGGGGGGTAGCTCCTACGAGCAGTACTTC,CASSSAISMGGSSYEQYF,TRBV11-2,-,TRBJ2-7,-
TGTGCCAGCAGCTCCCCAGGTGGCTACTACGAGCAGTACTTC,CASSSPGGYYEQYF,TRBV7-9,few,TRBJ2-7,-
TGCAGTGCCCCGATCCCCGGGACAGGGGGGACCCAGTACTTC,CSAPIPGTGGTQYF,TRBV20-1,few,TRBJ2-5,TRBD1
TGTGCCATCAGTGAACAGGGGGGAAGTTATGAAGCTTTCTTT,CAISEQGGSYEAFF,TRBV10-3,once,TRBJ1-1,TRBD1
TGTGCCAGCAGCTTAGGACTAGCGGGGGGAGATACGCAGTATTTT,CASSLGLAGGDTQYF,TRBV7-2,many,TRBJ2-3,TRBD2
TGCAGTGCTAGCCTTGACCGAAACCAAGAGACCCAGTACTTC,CSASLDRNQETQYF,TRBV20-1,few,TRBJ2-5,-
TGTGCCAGCAGCTTAGTCCGGGACCTCCCTAATTACGAGCAGTACTTC,CASSLVRDLPNYEQYF,TRBV13,-,TRBJ2-7,-
TGTGCCAGCAGGTCAGGGGGTAGCAATGGCTACACCTTC,CASRSGGSNGYTF,TRBV28,many,TRBJ1-2,TRBD1
TGTGCCAGCAGTTCCCGACAGAACACCGGGGAGCTGTTTTTT,CASSSRQNTGELFF,TRBV6-6,-,TRBJ2-2,-
TGCAGTGCTCCCCTTAGCGGGACCACAGATACGCAGTATTTT,CSAPLSGTTDTQYF,TRBV20-1,-,TRBJ2-3,TRBD2
TGTGCCAGCAGCCCGGGGACCCTCGATTTCGGGCTGTTTTTT,CASSPGTLDFGLFF,TRBV7-8,few,TRBJ2-2,-
TGTGCCAGCAGCTTATTCCCCGACCGACAGGGGGAAGGCTACACCTTC,CASSLFPDRQGEGYTF,TRBV7-9,-,TRBJ1-2,TRBD1
TGCGCCAGCAGCTTGATGGACAGTGTGGGGGAAAAACTGTTTTTT,CASSLMDSVGEKLFF,TRBV5-1,few,TRBJ1-4,-
TGTGCCAGCAGTTTACCCGGGGAGCTGTTTTTT,CASSLPGELFF,TRBV6-6,few,TRBJ2-2,-
TGTGCCAGCAGGAGTGACAGCCAGCCCTACGAGCAGTACTTC,CASRSDSQPYEQYF,TRBV7-2,-,TRBJ2-7,-
TGTGCCAGCAGGCGAAGGGGGGCGAGCACCGGGGAGCTGTTTTTT,CASRRRGASTGELFF,TRBV11-2,many,TRBJ2-2,-
TGTGCCAGCAGCGTAGAGGGAGAACGGAATCAGCCCCAGCATTTT,CASSVEGERNQPQHF,TRBV9,-,TRBJ1-5,-
TGTGCCAGCAGTCCTTTCTTACGCGTGAGGCCCTCCACGTACGAGCAGTACTTC,CASSPFLRVRPSTYEQYF,TRBV28,-,TRBJ2-7,-
TGTGCCAGCAGTGGGGGGCTGGATGAAAAACTGTTTTTT,CASSGGLDEKLFF,TRBV2,-,TRBJ1-4,-
TGTGCCAGCAGTCGGGCTAGCGGCCTATCCTACAATGAGCAGTTCTTC,CASSRASGLSYNEQFF,TRBV6-1,many,TRBJ2-1,TRBD2
TGTGCCAGTAGTAGCATCGTTTACAATGAGCAGTTCTTC,CASSSIVYNEQFF,TRBV19,many,TRBJ2-1,-
TGTGCCAGCACGGCGGGGACAGGTGGCACAGATACGCAGTATTTT,CASTAGTGGTDTQYF,TRBV2,-,TRBJ2-3,TRBD1